This T cell receptor (beta chain) is from a study of T cell responses to AZD1222 COVID-19 vaccine. The repertoire was sequenced with immunoSEQ multiplex PCR; TCRdb's copy has only in-frame clones and lacks some. Of around 140,000 clones listed, roughly 92% are singletons. With regard to this clone: Its antigen remains unknown.

General study results and limits: With two AZD1222 doses given, Spike-specific TCR breadth and depth both rose.

Sequences were derived from peripheral blood, sampled 28 days after the second AZD1222 dose. The TCR sequence derives from an adult who received the AZD1222 COVID-19 vaccine.

The CDR3 region has the DNA TGTGCCAGTACCGCCGTATTGGCCGCAGATACGCAGTATTTT. It encodes CASTAVLAADTQYF. V usage is TRBV9 and J usage is TRBJ2-3; D not resolved. V dropped 8 bases and J dropped 4 bases, with 17 bases sitting between them. CDR1 SGDLS and CDR2 YYNGEE come from the germline V gene. The CDR3 runs 14 residues.